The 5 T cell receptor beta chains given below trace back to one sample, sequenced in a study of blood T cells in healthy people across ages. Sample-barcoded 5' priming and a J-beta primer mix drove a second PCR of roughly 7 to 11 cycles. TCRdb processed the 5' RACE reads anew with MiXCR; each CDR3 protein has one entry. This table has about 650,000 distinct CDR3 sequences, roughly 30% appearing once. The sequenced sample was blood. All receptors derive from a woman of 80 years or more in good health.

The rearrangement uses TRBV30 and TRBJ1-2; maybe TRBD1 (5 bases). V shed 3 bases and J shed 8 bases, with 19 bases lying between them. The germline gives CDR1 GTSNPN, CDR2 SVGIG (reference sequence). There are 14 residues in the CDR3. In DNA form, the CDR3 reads TGTGCCTGGAGACCCGGGACTGACTGGGGCGGCTACACCTTC. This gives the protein CAWRPGTDWGGYTF.

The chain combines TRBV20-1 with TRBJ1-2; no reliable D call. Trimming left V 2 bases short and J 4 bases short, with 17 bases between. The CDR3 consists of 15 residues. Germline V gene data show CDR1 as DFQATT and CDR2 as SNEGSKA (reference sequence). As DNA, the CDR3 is TGCAGTGCTAGACGCCATCGGGAGCGAGGCTATGGCTACACCTTC. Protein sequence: CSARRHRERGYGYTF.

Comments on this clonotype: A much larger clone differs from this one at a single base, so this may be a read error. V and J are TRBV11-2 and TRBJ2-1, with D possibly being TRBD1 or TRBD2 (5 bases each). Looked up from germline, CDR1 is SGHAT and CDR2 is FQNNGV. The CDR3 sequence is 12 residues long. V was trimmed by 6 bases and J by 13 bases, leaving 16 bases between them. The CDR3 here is CASSPTAWDQFF. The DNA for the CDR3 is TGTGCCAGCAGTCCGACCGCTTGGGACCAGTTCTTC.

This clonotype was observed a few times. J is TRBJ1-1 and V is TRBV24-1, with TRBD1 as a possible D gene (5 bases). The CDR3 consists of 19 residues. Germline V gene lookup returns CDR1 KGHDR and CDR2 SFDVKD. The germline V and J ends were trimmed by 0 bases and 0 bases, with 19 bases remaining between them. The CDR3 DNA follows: TGTGCCACCAGTGATTTGGGCAAACTTTTTAGGGGCATGAACACTGAAGCTTTCTTT. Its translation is CATSDLGKLFRGMNTEAFF.

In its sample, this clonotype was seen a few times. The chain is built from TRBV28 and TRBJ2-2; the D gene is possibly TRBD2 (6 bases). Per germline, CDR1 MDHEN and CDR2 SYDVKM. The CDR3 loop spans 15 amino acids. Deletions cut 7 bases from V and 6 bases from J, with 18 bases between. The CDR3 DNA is TGTGCCAGCATCCCGCGCCTGCGGGGTCCCGGGGAGCTGTTTTTT. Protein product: CASIPRLRGPGELFF.